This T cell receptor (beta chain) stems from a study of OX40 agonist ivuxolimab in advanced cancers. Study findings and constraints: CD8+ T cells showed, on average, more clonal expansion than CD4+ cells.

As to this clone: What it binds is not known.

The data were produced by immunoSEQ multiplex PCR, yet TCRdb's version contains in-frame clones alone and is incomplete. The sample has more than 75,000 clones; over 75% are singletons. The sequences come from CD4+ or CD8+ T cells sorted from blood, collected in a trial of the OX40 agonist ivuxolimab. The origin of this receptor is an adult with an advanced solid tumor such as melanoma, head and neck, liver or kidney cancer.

As DNA, the CDR3 is TGTGCCACCAGCAGGCTAGCGGGGGGTGGCGGGGAGCTGTTTTTT. Translated, it gives CATSRLAGGGGELFF. V usage is TRBV15 and J usage is TRBJ2-2, with 11 bases aligning to TRBD2. This CDR3 region has 15 residues. Germline CDR1 LNHNV, CDR2 YYDKDF (reference sequence). V lost 3 bases to trimming and J lost 7 bases; unmatched junction nucleotides: 4.